Following are 29 T cell receptor beta chains from one sample sequenced in a study of molecular identifiers for immune sequencing clone quantification. TCRdb re-analysed the PCR reads in MiXCR, keeping a single row per CDR3 protein. The data show some 96,000 distinct CDR3 sequences, more than 20% seen once. Sequencing was carried out using naive CD8+ T cells from blood, with Jurkat cell RNA spiked in. Subset denoted: FACS-sorted CD8+CD4-CCR7+CD45RA+ naive T cells. These receptor sequences come from a human donor in good health. Some libraries in this study had Jurkat cell RNA spiked in.

This clonotype occurred a few times. The CDR3 DNA is TGTGCCAGCAGCGTTGGACTAGCGGGTGGTCCCGGGGAGCTGTTTTTT. This encodes CASSVGLAGGPGELFF. The chain uses TRBV9 and TRBJ2-2; 11 bases align to TRBD2. Germline-derived CDR1 and CDR2 are SGDLS and YYNGEE. With V trimmed by 2 bases and J by 6 bases, 6 bases remained unmatched. This CDR3 has 16 amino acids. Full variable domain (missing parts from reference TRBV9 and TRBJ2-2): DSGVTQTPKHLITATGQRVTLRCSPRSGDLSVYWYQQSLDQGLQFLIQYYNGEERAKGNILERFSAQQFPDLHSELNLSSLELGDSALYFCASSVGLAGGPGELFFGEGSRLTVL.

This clonotype was observed once. CDR3 nucleotide sequence: TGTGCCACCAGTGTTGGCACCGGGGAGCTGTTTTTT. Its translation is CATSVGTGELFF. The J gene is TRBJ2-2, the V gene TRBV24-1; D unclear. The CDR3 length is 12 residues. V lost 5 bases to trimming and J lost 4 bases, with 4 bases between them. The germline CDR1 and CDR2 sequences are KGHDR and SFDVKD.

This clonotype has at least ten counts. The genes are TRBV30 and TRBJ1-1; D gene unclear. CDR3 size: 14 residues. Per the germline V gene, CDR1 is GTSNPN and CDR2 is SVGIG (reference sequence). Trimming shortened V by 1 base and J by 0 bases, and 9 bases separated the two germline ends. The CDR3 nucleotides are TGTGCCTGGAGTGGAACCCGATTGAACACTGAAGCTTTCTTT. It is translated as CAWSGTRLNTEAFF.

In this sample, this clonotype turned up many times. The chain combines TRBV7-8 with TRBJ1-1; D unclear. CDR1 is SGHVS and CDR2 is FQNEAQ in the germline V gene. The V and J ends lost 5 bases and 6 bases respectively, with 10 bases between them. The CDR3 consists of 12 residues. The CDR3 DNA is TGTGCCAGCAGCCCGGCGGGTCCTGAAGCTTTCTTT. It codes for CASSPAGPEAFF.

This clonotype occurred many times. The chain combines TRBV5-1 with TRBJ2-7, with a possible D match to TRBD1 (6 bases). The germline CDR1 and CDR2 sequences are SGHRS and YFSETQ. The V gene lost 3 bases and the J gene lost 5 bases, with 21 bases spanning the gap. CDR3 size: 16 residues. The CDR3 coding sequence is TGCGCCAGCAGCTCCCGCACAGGGTGGGACAAGAACGAGCAGTACTTC. Protein sequence: CASSSRTGWDKNEQYF.

This clonotype was observed many times. The chain is built from TRBV5-8 and TRBJ2-5; the match to TRBD1 covers 7 bases. The CDR3 runs to 17 residues. The trim removed 1 base at V and 0 bases at J, leaving 9 bases unmatched. Germline V gives CDR1 SGHTS, CDR2 YDEGEE. In DNA form, the CDR3 reads TGTGCCAGCAGCTTGAGCCCCGGGACAGCCTACCAAGAGACCCAGTACTTC. It translates to CASSLSPGTAYQETQYF.

This clonotype was detected once. Relative to the germline gene, one junction end is altered; a read error may explain this. The chain is built from TRBV11-2 and TRBJ2-5; no clear D. The CDR3 is made up of 13 amino acids. Per germline, CDR1 SGHAT and CDR2 FQNNGV. The CDR3 bases are TGTGCCAGCAGCTTAAGGTACCAAGAGCCCCAGTACTTC. This translates into CASSLRYQEPQYF.

This chain joins TRBV6-2 or TRBV6-3 and TRBJ2-7; 12 bases are a match to TRBD2. This CDR3 has 13 amino acids. Germline-derived CDR1 and CDR2 are MNHEY and SVGEGT. V was clipped by 8 bases and J by 2 bases; unmatched bases: 1. In DNA form, the CDR3 reads TGTGCCAGCGGACTAGCGGGAACCTACGAGCAGTACTTC. As protein: CASGLAGTYEQYF.

This clonotype was counted ten times or more. V and J are TRBV29-1 and TRBJ2-1; 10 positions agree with TRBD1. The CDR3 has 13 amino acids. Per germline, CDR1 SQVTM and CDR2 ANQGSEA. V lost 6 bases to trimming and J lost 7 bases; unmatched junction nucleotides: 6. The CDR3 DNA follows: TGCAGCGTGACTGACAGGGGGCCTAATGAGCAGTTCTTC. Translated: CSVTDRGPNEQFF.

The chain carries TRBV27 and TRBJ2-7, with TRBD2 matching 7 bases. The CDR3 spans 13 residues. V lost 3 bases to trimming and J lost 6 bases; unmatched junction nucleotides: 5. The germline gives CDR1 MNHEY, CDR2 SMNVEV (reference sequence). CDR3: CASSLYTSAEQYF. DNA for the CDR3: TGTGCCAGCAGTTTGTATACTAGCGCCGAGCAGTACTTC.

In its sample, this clonotype was seen many times. The rearrangement uses TRBV5-6 and TRBJ2-7; no firm D call. The CDR3 has 12 residues. In germline, CDR1 is SGHDT, CDR2 YYEEEE. The V end was cut by 4 bases, the J end by 6 bases, with 11 bases between. In DNA form, the CDR3 reads TGTGCCAGCAGCCGTGCATTCTCCGAGCAGTACTTC. It codes for CASSRAFSEQYF.

This clonotype has ten or more counts. The genes are TRBV4-2 and TRBJ2-1, with 7 bases that match TRBD2. The CDR3 has 19 amino acids. With 0 bases clipped from V and 0 bases from J, the junction kept 11 bases outside the gene matches. The germline V gene encodes CDR1 LGHNA and CDR2 YNFKEQ. This CDR3 is CASSQEIRAGPSSYNEQFF. CDR3 DNA sequence: TGTGCCAGCAGCCAAGAGATTCGAGCGGGGCCAAGCTCCTACAATGAGCAGTTCTTC.

As for this clonotype: With a much larger clone just one base away, this may be a read error. The CDR3 does not close with the conserved phenylalanine or tryptophan, likely indicating a read error. The chain carries TRBV6-2 or TRBV6-3 and TRBJ1-1, with D unresolved. V lost 6 bases and J lost 4, with 18 bases in between. The CDR3 spans 15 residues. CDR1 and CDR2 (germline): MNHEY, SVGEGT. CDR3 coding DNA: TGTGCCAGCAGGCAGAGTGCCCCCTCCCCCACTGAAGCTTTCTTA. This codes for CASRQSAPSPTEAFL.

About this clonotype: This sequence may be a read error, since a much larger clone differs from it by one base. The chain uses TRBV3-1 and TRBJ2-3; unclear D gene. V lost 5 bases and J 8 bases, leaving 14 bases between the germline ends. This CDR3 has 13 amino acids. Germline values: CDR1 LGHDT, CDR2 YNNKEL (reference sequence). CDR3 coding DNA: TGTGCCAGCAGCGGTTTAAATAGAGGTACGCAGTATTTT. The encoded protein is CASSGLNRGTQYF.

There are a few counts of this clonotype. V is TRBV29-1 and J is TRBJ2-1; 7 bases align to TRBD2. The V and J ends lost 4 bases and 2 bases, in that order; junction bases with no gene match: 5. The CDR3 has 14 residues. CDR1 SQVTM and CDR2 ANQGSEA come from the germline V gene. The CDR3 region is CSVVGGRAYNEQFF. Here the CDR3 DNA reads TGCAGCGTTGTGGGGGGGAGGGCCTACAATGAGCAGTTCTTC.

With regard to this clonotype: As the CDR3 is not closed by the conserved phenylalanine or tryptophan, this likely results from a read error. This rearrangement joins TRBV5-3 to TRBJ1-1; D remains unclear. TRBV5-3 is placed among ORFs of uncertain function. The CDR3 has 14 amino acids. Trimming removed 8 bases at V and 7 bases at J, with 21 bases between. CDR3 DNA sequence: TGTGCCAGCAGCCCGGATGGGATCGCGAGTGAAGCTTTCTTA. This translates into CASSPDGIASEAFL.

In its sample, this clonotype was seen many times. This chain uses TRBV11-2 with TRBJ1-1; D not resolved. There are 12 residues in the CDR3. The germline V and J ends were trimmed by 2 bases and 10 bases, with 11 bases remaining between them. Germline CDR1 and CDR2: SGHAT and FQNNGV. The CDR3, as DNA: TGTGCCAGCAGCTTACTGGGTGCAGGAGCTTTCTTT. Protein product: CASSLLGAGAFF.

This clonotype was found many times. V gene TRBV27 combines with J gene TRBJ2-7, with 8 bases identical to TRBD2. Germline V CDR1 and CDR2: MNHEY, SMNVEV (reference sequence). V lost 5 bases to trimming and J lost 5 bases; unmatched junction nucleotides: 14. This CDR3 comprises 16 residues. In nucleotides, the CDR3 is TGTGCCAGCAGTCCCAGAGGGCCGCGGGGGGTCGACGAGCAGTACTTC. This gives the protein CASSPRGPRGVDEQYF.

This chain connects TRBV12-3 or TRBV12-4 to TRBJ2-7; either TRBD1 or TRBD2 may supply D (5 bases each). V lost 6 bases to trimming and J lost 2 bases, with 20 bases between them. CDR3 length: 16 amino acids. The CDR3 sequence: CASSLLSGGVPYEQYF. Written as DNA, the CDR3 is TGTGCCAGCAGCCTCCTAAGTGGGGGTGTTCCCTACGAGCAGTACTTC.

This clonotype was seen just once. Given a much more abundant clone one base away, this may be a read error. The rearrangement links TRBV19 to TRBJ2-7; possibly TRBD1 for D (6 bases). V was pared by 1 base and J by 1 base, with 11 bases between. The CDR3 extends over 15 amino acids. Germline V lookup: CDR1 LNHDA, CDR2 SQIVND (reference sequence). This CDR3 reads CASSIGAGDSYEQYF. The CDR3 DNA reads TGTGCCAGTAGTATAGGCGCAGGGGATTCCTACGAGCAGTACTTC.

There are many counts of this clonotype. The chain uses TRBV19 and TRBJ1-5; D might be TRBD1 (6 bases). With 3 bases removed from V and 5 bases from J, the gap between germline ends came to 11 bases. This CDR3 has 14 residues. CDR1 is LNHDA, CDR2 SQIVND, per germline (reference sequence). This chain's CDR3 is CASSIRDTYQPQHF. The CDR3 region has the DNA TGTGCCAGTAGTATCCGGGACACATATCAGCCCCAGCATTTT.

This clonotype was observed many times. The chain has TRBV5-1 and TRBJ1-1; the D is unclear. The CDR3 is 16 residues long. Germline CDR1 SGHRS, CDR2 YFSETQ. The V end lost 1 base, the J end lost 8 bases, and 21 bases lay between the germline ends. CDR3 DNA sequence: TGCGCCAGCAGCTTGAACTGGGCGCAAGTTGACGGAGAAGCTTTCTTT. It encodes CASSLNWAQVDGEAFF.

This clonotype was detected ten times or more. This rearrangement joins TRBV30 to TRBJ2-7; the D gene is possibly TRBD1 (6 bases). The V end lost 4 bases, the J end lost 6 bases, and 13 bases lay between the germline ends. This CDR3 has 12 residues. From germline, CDR1 is GTSNPN and CDR2 SVGIG (reference sequence). The chain's CDR3 is CAWTLPTGEQYF. Written as DNA, the CDR3 is TGTGCCTGGACCCTACCGACAGGCGAGCAGTACTTC.

At least ten counts were recorded for this clonotype. The chain is built from TRBV30 and TRBJ2-1; D is ambiguous. Germline loops: CDR1 GTSNPN, CDR2 SVGIG (reference sequence). The CDR3 has 10 amino acids. Deletions cut 0 bases from V and 9 bases from J, with 3 bases between. As DNA, the CDR3 is TGTGCCTGGAGTGTGCGTGAGCAGTTCTTC. This encodes CAWSVREQFF.

This clonotype was recorded at least ten times. This chain connects TRBV5-4 to TRBJ2-3; the D gene is possibly TRBD2 (6 bases). Germline assignment: CDR1 SGHNT and CDR2 YYREEE (reference sequence). The CDR3 is 17 residues long. The V and J ends lost 0 bases and 0 bases respectively, with 14 bases between them. Written as DNA, the CDR3 is TGTGCCAGCAGCTTGGCCTTCCGGAGGGGTAGCACAGATACGCAGTATTTT. Amino acids: CASSLAFRRGSTDTQYF.

This clonotype occurred many times. The chain joins TRBV7-9 to TRBJ2-3; TRBD1 might be the D (5 bases). V was trimmed by 2 bases and J by 2 bases, leaving 14 bases between them. Germline V lookup: CDR1 SEHNR, CDR2 FQNEAQ (reference sequence). The CDR3 spans 16 residues. The CDR3 DNA reads TGTGCCAGCAGCTTAACCCAGGGCGTCCTCACAGATACGCAGTATTTT. Encoded protein: CASSLTQGVLTDTQYF.

A few counts support this clonotype. This chain joins TRBV30 and TRBJ2-3; 10 bases agree with TRBD2. CDR1 GTSNPN and CDR2 SVGIG come from the germline V gene (reference sequence). The CDR3 totals 16 residues. Trimming removed 3 bases from V and 3 bases from J; junction bases left unmatched: 9. The DNA of the CDR3 is TGTGCCTGGAGCCTAGGATCTAGCGGGAGTACAGATACGCAGTATTTT. Translated, it gives CAWSLGSSGSTDTQYF.

This clonotype has only a few counts. Its ends do not fully match the called genes, so a read error is possible. This chain joins TRBV5-3 and TRBJ2-7; D tentatively reads TRBD1 or TRBD2 (5 bases each). TRBV5-3 is placed among ORFs of uncertain function. The length of the CDR3 is 14 residues. The CDR3 sequence is CASSSGTAPNEQYF. DNA of the CDR3: TGTGCCAGCAGCTCCGGGACGGCGCCGAACGAGCAGTACTTC.

This clonotype was seen more than once but under ten times. The chain links TRBV6-1 to TRBJ1-5; 8 bases align to TRBD1. The trim removed 1 base at V and 2 bases at J, leaving 7 bases unmatched. Germline lookup yields CDR1 MNHNS and CDR2 SASEGT. The CDR3 sequence is 17 residues long. The CDR3 loop reads CASSEEQGVIGNQPQHF. DNA of the CDR3: TGTGCCAGCAGTGAAGAACAGGGGGTGATTGGCAATCAGCCCCAGCATTTT.